These 11 T cell receptor beta chains came from one sample sequenced in a study of T-cell reconstitution after alpha-beta-depleted transplantation in children. Unique molecular identifiers featured in how the TCRbeta library was prepared. TCRdb analysed the PCR reads with MiXCR anew, one entry per CDR3 protein. This table holds about 72,000 distinct CDR3 sequences, 7.3% found once. This sample comprised PBMCs from the stem cell graft donor, obtained from the stem cell graft. The receptors here all came from a human donor who donated a stem cell graft to a child with acute lymphoblastic leukemia.

This chain links TRBV20-1 with TRBJ1-3; D uncertain. Germline V gives CDR1 DFQATT, CDR2 SNEGSKA (reference sequence). The length of the CDR3 is 17 residues. Deletions cut 3 bases from V and 0 bases from J, with 18 bases between. CDR3 DNA sequence: TGCAGTGCTAGTGATATGGGCGCAGGACGCTCTGGAAACACCATATATTTT. It is translated as CSASDMGAGRSGNTIYF.

This clonotype was recorded at least ten times. The chain links TRBV5-1 to TRBJ2-1; D might be TRBD2 (6 bases). This CDR3 has 14 amino acids. Germline V gene lookup returns CDR1 SGHRS and CDR2 YFSETQ. Trimming stripped 1 base from V and 10 bases from J, with 15 bases between. The CDR3 is CASSLSRGGEEQFF. The CDR3 DNA sequence: TGCGCCAGCAGCTTGTCTCGGGGCGGGGAGGAGCAGTTCTTC.

This clonotype occurred a few times. The chain combines TRBV2 with TRBJ1-1; possibly TRBD1 for D (6 bases). Germline V gene data show CDR1 as SNHLY and CDR2 as FYNNEI. V lost 10 bases and J lost 8, with 17 bases in between. This CDR3 has 12 amino acids. The DNA for the CDR3 is TGTGCCATCGAAACCGGGACAAGAGAAGCTTTCTTT. Translating gives CAIETGTREAFF.

This clonotype was picked up many times. The rearrangement links TRBV12-3 or TRBV12-4 to TRBJ1-1; 9 nucleotides match TRBD1. The length of the CDR3 is 15 residues. The J segment lost 2 bases and the V segment lost 5 bases, leaving 6 bases of the junction unmatched. CDR3 protein: CASSGQTGGNTEAFF. In nucleotides, the CDR3 is TGTGCCAGCAGTGGCCAGACAGGGGGTAACACTGAAGCTTTCTTT.

This clonotype was observed a few times. CDR3 protein: CSVEDSDGRTDTQYF. DNA of the CDR3: TGCAGCGTTGAAGATTCGGACGGGCGCACAGATACGCAGTATTTT. The rearrangement joins TRBV29-1 to TRBJ2-3, with no clear D. There are 15 residues in the CDR3. Trimming took 0 bases from V and 1 from J, leaving 11 bases between them. Germline lookup yields CDR1 SQVTM and CDR2 ANQGSEA.

This clonotype was recorded at least ten times. The chain couples TRBV20-1 to TRBJ1-5; maybe TRBD1 (6 bases). CDR3 length equals 13 residues. Deletions cut 4 bases from V and 6 bases from J, with 13 bases between. Germline V gene data show CDR1 as DFQATT and CDR2 as SNEGSKA (reference sequence). The CDR3 sequence: CSATPGATQPQHF. CDR3 in DNA: TGCAGTGCTACCCCGGGGGCCACTCAGCCCCAGCATTTT.

This clonotype was recorded at least ten times. V and J are TRBV7-2 and TRBJ1-2, with 8 bases that match TRBD1. Germline CDR1 SGHTA, CDR2 FQGNSA. This CDR3 is 17 amino acids long. Losses at the gene ends were 5 bases for V and 4 bases for J; bases not matched to a gene: 15. CDR3 in amino acids: CASSIDLGQGRIYGYTF. The DNA of the CDR3 is TGTGCCAGCAGCATCGACCTCGGACAGGGACGTATCTATGGCTACACCTTC. Full variable domain (outside the CDR3, taken from reference TRBV7-2 and TRBJ1-2): GAGVSQSPSNKVTEKGKDVELRCDPISGHTALYWYRQSLGQGLEFLIYFQGNSAPDKSGLPSDRFSAERTGGSVSTLTIQRTQQEDSAVYLCASSIDLGQGRIYGYTFGSGTRLTVV.

The table lists this clonotype with a few counts. This chain uses TRBV18 with TRBJ2-7; possibly TRBD1 for D (6 bases). This CDR3 has 13 amino acids. Germline V gives CDR1 KGHSH, CDR2 LQKENI. Between the trimmed V and J ends, which lost 0 bases and 6 bases, there was a span of 9 bases. CDR3 amino acids: CASSPPDRCEQYF. DNA for the CDR3: TGTGCCAGCTCACCACCAGACAGGTGCGAGCAGTACTTC.

At least ten counts were recorded for this clonotype. The V and J genes are TRBV7-2 and TRBJ2-7; 9 bases agree with TRBD1. Germline assignment: CDR1 SGHTA and CDR2 FQGNSA. The CDR3 sequence is 16 residues long. V lost 0 bases, J lost 7 bases, and 10 bases stayed unmatched. The CDR3 loop is CASSLAGTGSIREQYF. The CDR3 DNA is TGTGCCAGCAGCTTAGCCGGGACAGGGTCTATCCGGGAGCAGTACTTC.

The rearrangement uses TRBV27 and TRBJ2-3; 16 bases fit TRBD2. Germline V gene data show CDR1 as MNHEY and CDR2 as SMNVEV (reference sequence). Trimming removed 5 bases from V and 0 bases from J; junction bases left unmatched: 5. The CDR3 spans 18 residues. In DNA, the CDR3 is TGTGCCAGCAGTCCAGGGACTAGCGGGAGGGGAAGCACAGATACGCAGTATTTT. Its protein is CASSPGTSGRGSTDTQYF.

In its sample, this clonotype was seen a few times. The germline gene is not matched at one end of the junction; a read error may be the cause. V gene TRBV7-9 combines with J gene TRBJ2-7, with 9 bases fitting TRBD1. This CDR3 comprises 15 residues. Germline-derived CDR1 and CDR2 are SEHNR and FQNEAQ (reference sequence). This chain's CDR3 is CASSAQTGGGYEQHF. The CDR3 region has the DNA TGTGCCAGCAGCGCCCAAACAGGGGGCGGCTACGAGCAGCACTTC. Full variable domain (missing parts from reference TRBV7-9 and TRBJ2-7): DTGVSQNPRHKITKRGQNVTFRCDPISEHNRLYWYRQTLGQGPEFLTYFQNEAQLEKSRLLSDRFSAERPKGSFSTLEIQRTEQGDSAMYLCASSAQTGGGYEQHFGPGTRLTVT.